This section outlines one T cell receptor (beta chain) sequence together with its context. Its antigen remains unknown. This entry is derived from a study of cytomegalovirus exposure and HLA in healthy donors. Study-wide results and caveats: Trimming of TCR beta V- and J-genes showed a link, identified in a later analysis, to a missense DCLRE1C variant. Usually a TCR sequence was rare, but some public TCRs were found in many donors.

The PCR employed 60 Vbeta primers together with 13 Jbeta primers. Libraries were prepared by immunoSEQ multiplex PCR; TCRdb keeps only in-frame clonotypes and omits some of them. Of 90,000 to 120,000 clones in the sample, about 80% were seen once. The CDR3 consists of 13 residues. Looked up from germline, CDR1 is LNHNV and CDR2 is YYDKDF (reference sequence). V was cut by 4 bases and J by 4 bases, with 10 bases left in between. The specimen sequenced was PBMCs. This clonotype was sampled from a woman in her thirties or forties in good health and CMV-seronegative. The chain combines TRBV15 with TRBJ1-1; perhaps TRBD1 as D (6 bases). The CDR3 here is CATSTGEGTEAFF. CDR3 DNA sequence: TGTGCCACCAGCACAGGGGAAGGCACTGAAGCTTTCTTT.